These 7 T cell receptor beta chains originate from one sample sequenced in a study of T cell responses to AZD1222 COVID-19 vaccine. Measured with immunoSEQ multiplex PCR; TCRdb has only the in-frame clones, and not every one. The profile shows 80,000 or so clones, nearly 90% of them singletons. The material was peripheral blood, obtained on day 0 of AZD1222 vaccination. Receptor source: an adult in good health.

This chain joins TRBV6-1 and TRBJ2-7, with 7 bases lining up with TRBD1. Germline values: CDR1 MNHNS, CDR2 SASEGT. The CDR3 has 15 amino acids. V dropped 1 base and J dropped 2; count of bases not matched to a gene: 5. CDR3 amino acids: CASSEGDRATYEQYF. DNA for the CDR3: TGTGCCAGCAGTGAAGGAGACAGGGCTACCTACGAGCAGTACTTC.

The sample holds one count of this clone. V usage is TRBV19 and J usage is TRBJ1-6; TRBD1 might be the D (6 bases). Germline V gene data show CDR1 as LNHDA and CDR2 as SQIVND (reference sequence). The CDR3 loop spans 15 amino acids. The V end was cut by 7 bases, the J end by 7 bases, with 17 bases between. The CDR3 spells CASTHLDRNNSPLHF. Written as DNA, the CDR3 is TGTGCCAGTACCCATCTCGACAGGAACAATTCACCCCTCCACTTT.

The gene calls are TRBV11-2 and TRBJ1-3, with TRBD1 identical over 7 bases. CDR1 is SGHAT and CDR2 is FQNNGV in the germline V gene. CDR3 length: 13 residues. J was trimmed by 8 bases and V by 6 bases; bases with no gene match: 7. CDR3 sequence reads: CASRVDRVDTIYF. In DNA, the CDR3 is TGTGCCAGCAGAGTCGACAGGGTAGACACCATATATTTT.

The rearrangement joins TRBV2 to TRBJ2-1; the match to TRBD2 covers 11 bases. The CDR3 spans 16 residues. V lost 6 bases to trimming and J lost 9 bases; unmatched junction nucleotides: 13. Germline V gives CDR1 SNHLY, CDR2 FYNNEI. The CDR3 sequence: CASRTALAGGNGEQFF. CDR3 bases: TGTGCCAGCAGGACCGCTCTAGCGGGAGGTAACGGTGAGCAGTTCTTC.

The chain carries TRBV5-4 and TRBJ1-1; 9 bases are shared with TRBD1. Germline lookup yields CDR1 SGHNT and CDR2 YYREEE (reference sequence). V gave up 4 bases and J gave up 3 bases; unmatched junction bases: 4. This CDR3 comprises 14 residues. This chain's CDR3 is CASSTGQGDTEAFF. The CDR3 DNA reads TGTGCCAGCAGCACGGGACAGGGCGACACTGAAGCTTTCTTT.

The J gene is TRBJ1-1, the V gene TRBV24-1; D is unresolved. V lost 5 bases and J lost 7, with 7 bases in between. This CDR3 has 11 residues. Germline assignment: CDR1 KGHDR and CDR2 SFDVKD. CDR3 bases: TGTGCCACCAGTGTTGAAGATGAAGCTTTCTTT. Translating gives CATSVEDEAFF.

This sequence joins TRBV19 and TRBJ1-4; 9 bases align to TRBD1. CDR1 is LNHDA and CDR2 is SQIVND in the germline V gene (reference sequence). The CDR3 totals 15 residues. J lost 6 bases, V lost 7 bases, and 9 bases had no gene match. The CDR3: CASTLQGASDEKLFF. CDR3 in DNA: TGTGCCAGTACCCTACAGGGGGCTTCTGATGAAAAACTGTTTTTT.